This T cell receptor beta chain was sequenced in a study of PD-L1 blockade in urothelial cancer (dated by TCRdb to about 2017). Turning to the overall study: All patients started therapy in about 2014 and received atezolizumab 1,200 mg intravenously every 3 weeks. In the same patients, pretreatment tumors underwent whole exome sequencing and RNA sequencing in addition to TCR sequencing. An ECOG performance status of 0 or 1 was recorded for the patients, and 0 to 3 prior chemotherapy regimens had been received by the patients. Durable clinical benefit was defined as a progression-free survival longer than 6 months, and TCR features were additionally tested against progression-free survival and overall survival. About 90% of the roughly 29 patients were identified as males with urothelial cancer of bladder origin, and a prior smoking history was reported by 18 of 29 patients. Blood samples yielded a median of roughly 150,000 T cells and 65,000 to 95,000 unique TCRs, with median clonality roughly 0.085. The study was an exploratory multi-omic analysis of somatic, immune and clinical correlates of response to PD-L1 blockade with atezolizumab in urothelial cancer. Under 30 patients had pretreatment blood TCR-seq, about 24 had at least one posttreatment blood collection, and about 24 had tumor TCR-seq. Pretreatment tumor samples, along with matched peripheral blood collected serially before and after atezolizumab treatment, underwent TCR sequencing. Durable clinical benefit was achieved by nine patients and was not achieved by 20 patients. Blood samples were analyzed 3 weeks after the start of treatment (second dose) and 6 weeks after the start of treatment.

The CDR3 covers 13 residues, taking in both the cysteine and the phenylalanine. Only CDR3 DNA is held: 39 bases, read in frame from base 1. The V end gives up 7 bases and the J end 4 bases, leaving 6 bases in the junction not matched to a gene. CDR1 and CDR2, looked up from the germline V gene, are MDHEN and SYDVKM. Turning to this clone: This clone's antigen is unknown. No base quality information exists; no much larger clone differs at one position.

Interpreted using the paper, the time point label stands for: pretreatment peripheral blood. The cohort included 29 patients with locally advanced or metastatic urothelial carcinoma who were treated at Memorial Sloan Kettering on a trial protocol. Peripheral blood mononuclear cells were collected pretreatment and during treatment, with between 1 and 8 total time points obtained per patient. The Qiagen DNeasy Blood extraction kit was used to purify genomic DNA from total PBMCs and tumor samples. PBMCs were collected pretreatment and during treatment, and were isolated and stored as previously described. The full study reports these points: Because of the small sample size (n ≈ 28) and the many exploratory analyses performed, the results are intended to be regarded as hypothesis-generating. Greater expansion of tumor-associated TCR clones in peripheral blood 3 weeks after the start of treatment was observed in patients with durable benefit (n of about 24, p = 0.022). A pretreatment peripheral blood TCR clonality below the median was linked to improved progression-free and overall survival.

Synthetic TCR analog templates were spiked into each PCR to estimate absolute template abundance from read counts. The immunoSEQ assay was used to amplify TCRbeta CDR3 regions from genomic DNA with bias-controlled V and J gene primers. Sequencing of rearranged TCRbeta segments was done at approximately 20X coverage. The original methods were these. Clustering was used to correct sequencing errors, and CDR3s were annotated against IMGT so that V, D and J genes could be assigned. Downstream analyses used only productive TCRbeta rearrangements and left out out-of-frame or stop-codon sequences. Clonality was calculated as one minus the Shannon entropy normalized by the log of the number of unique productive sequences. Clones differing between time points or between blood and tumor were identified using Fisher's exact test with Benjamini-Hochberg correction, with an adjusted p below 0.01 applied as the threshold. Sourced from immuneACCESS, this table was stored by TCRdb with only in-frame sequences that have V and J called. A share of the clones is absent; for the studies checked, an unresolved V gene accounts for under half, and the remainder has no known explanation. V and J calls plus clone size are reproduced from that table; the DNA served to infer D and trimming. The sample table shows about 70,000 clones, and almost 90% are seen once. The ten biggest clones cover 3.5% to 5% of the sample.

The sequence was obtained from a man aged 65-85 years with urothelial cancer. The rearranged segments are TRBV28 and TRBJ2-7, and 8 bases in between align with TRBD2. The sample in question was PBMCs, obtained around atezolizumab (anti-PD-L1) treatment. The nucleotide sequence is TGTGCCAGCAAAGGGACTAGGTTTTACGAGCAGTACTTC. Translated, this is CASKGTRFYEQYF.